The rows below give T cell receptor beta chains drawn from one sample of a study of T cell clonotyping in hematopoietic cell transplantation. The protocol was immunoSEQ multiplex PCR, while the TCRdb copy is restricted to in-frame clones and leaves out a portion. The sample carries around 16,000 clones, about two thirds recorded once. The source was PBMCs, collected 30 days after allogeneic stem cell transplant. These receptors were collected from a male patient in his fifties or sixties who had an allogeneic stem cell transplant from an unrelated donor, so T cells may come from the graft donor. Some clones in this sample may be carry-over from other donors' samples. Both conserved end residues are part of each CDR3. The D gene is left open where the match is weak. Some rows have no size entry. The others give once, few or many, or a class for an expanded clone.

J,V,size,D,CDR3,DNA
TRBJ1-5,TRBV28,few,-,CASSPSGWTPIQPQHF,TGTGCCAGCAGTCCCTCCGGGTGGACACCCATTCAGCCCCAGCATTTT
TRBJ2-5,TRBV6-5,-,TRBD2,CASSYGGVGETQYF,TGTGCCAGCAGTTACGGGGGGGTAGGGGAGACCCAGTACTTC
TRBJ2-2,TRBV19,-,-,CASSIFRSLNTGELFF,TGTGCCAGTAGTATTTTTCGGTCCCTGAACACCGGGGAGCTGTTTTTT
TRBJ1-5,TRBV10-3,-,-,CAISESGGDQPQHF,TGTGCCATCAGTGAATCCGGGGGGGATCAGCCCCAGCATTTT
TRBJ1-4,TRBV5-1,-,TRBD1,CASSLTGGEEKLFF,TGCGCCAGCAGCTTAACAGGGGGTGAGGAAAAACTGTTTTTT
TRBJ2-5,TRBV4-2,-,-,CASSQASAGETQYF,TGTGCCAGCAGCCAAGCTAGCGCGGGAGAGACCCAGTACTTC
TRBJ2-2,TRBV30,-,-,CAWKPGAGGELFF,TGTGCCTGGAAGCCAGGGGCCGGCGGGGAGCTGTTTTTT
TRBJ2-5,TRBV20-1,-,-,CSARDGMNQYF,TGCAGTGCTAGAGACGGGATGAACCAGTACTTC
TRBJ1-3,TRBV5-1,-,-,CASSLAGTGGNTIYF,TGCGCCAGCAGCTTGGCGGGAACGGGAGGAAACACCATATATTTT
TRBJ1-2,TRBV6-5,-,TRBD1,CASSDRGNAEGYTF,TGTGCCAGCTCTGACAGGGGAAACGCGGAAGGCTACACCTTC
TRBJ1-2,TRBV9,-,-,CASSVAQGTNGYTF,TGTGCCAGCAGCGTAGCTCAGGGGACGAATGGCTACACCTTC
TRBJ2-7,TRBV4-3,-,-,CASSQVARQANYEQYF,TGCGCCAGCAGCCAAGTAGCCCGACAGGCAAACTACGAGCAGTACTTC
TRBJ2-3,TRBV14,-,TRBD2,CASSLWTSGPADTQYF,TGTGCCAGCAGCCTCTGGACTAGCGGGCCAGCAGATACGCAGTATTTT
TRBJ1-2,TRBV9,-,-,CASSVDPLGSYGYTF,TGTGCCAGCAGCGTAGACCCTCTCGGTTCCTATGGCTACACCTTC
TRBJ2-7,TRBV5-1,-,-,CASSHGVTTYEQYF,TGCGCCAGCAGCCACGGGGTGACCACCTACGAGCAGTACTTC
TRBJ2-1,TRBV25-1,once,-,CASTPVYSNNEQFF,TGTGCCAGCACCCCCGTTTACAGTAACAATGAGCAGTTCTTC
TRBJ2-3,TRBV25-1,-,TRBD2,CASSELAGGDTQYF,TGTGCCAGCAGTGAACTAGCGGGAGGCGATACGCAGTATTTT
TRBJ2-5,TRBV25-1,few,-,CASSGPHGGETQYF,TGTGCCAGCAGTGGTCCTCACGGAGGAGAGACCCAGTACTTC
TRBJ1-4,TRBV30,once,-,CAWARGPNEKLFF,TGTGCCTGGGCCCGGGGGCCTAATGAAAAACTGTTTTTT
TRBJ1-5,TRBV28,-,-,CASSLGNQPQHF,TGTGCCAGCAGTTTAGGGAATCAGCCCCAGCATTTT
TRBJ1-5,TRBV30,-,-,CAWSDSSNQPQHF,TGTGCCTGGAGCGACAGTAGCAATCAGCCCCAGCATTTT
TRBJ2-7,TRBV29-1,-,-,CSARQTSYEQYF,TGCAGCGCCCGACAGACTTCCTACGAGCAGTACTTC